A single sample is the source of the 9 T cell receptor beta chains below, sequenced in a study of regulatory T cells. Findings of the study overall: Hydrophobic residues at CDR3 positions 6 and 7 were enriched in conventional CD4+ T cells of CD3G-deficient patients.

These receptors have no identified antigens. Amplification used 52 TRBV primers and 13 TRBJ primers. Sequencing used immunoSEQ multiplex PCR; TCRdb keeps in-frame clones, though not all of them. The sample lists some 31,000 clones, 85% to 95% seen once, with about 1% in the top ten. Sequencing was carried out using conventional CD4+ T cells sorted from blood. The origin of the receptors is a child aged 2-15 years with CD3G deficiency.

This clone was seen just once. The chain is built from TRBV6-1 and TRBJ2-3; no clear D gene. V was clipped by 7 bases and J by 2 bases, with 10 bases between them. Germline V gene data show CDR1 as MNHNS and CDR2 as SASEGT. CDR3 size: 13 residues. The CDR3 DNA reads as TGTGCCAGCAAGCGCGGAGACACAGATACGCAGTATTTT. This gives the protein CASKRGDTDTQYF.

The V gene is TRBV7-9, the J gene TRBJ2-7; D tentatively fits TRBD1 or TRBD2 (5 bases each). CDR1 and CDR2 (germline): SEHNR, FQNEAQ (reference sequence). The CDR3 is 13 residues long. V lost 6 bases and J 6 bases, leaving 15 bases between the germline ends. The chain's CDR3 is CASSRDVEAEQYF. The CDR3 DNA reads TGTGCCAGCAGTAGGGACGTAGAGGCCGAGCAGTACTTC.

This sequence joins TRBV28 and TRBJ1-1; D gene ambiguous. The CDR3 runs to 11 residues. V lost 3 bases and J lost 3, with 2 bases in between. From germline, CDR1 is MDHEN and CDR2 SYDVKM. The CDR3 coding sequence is TGTGCCAGCAGTTTGCACACTGAAGCTTTCTTT. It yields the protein CASSLHTEAFF.

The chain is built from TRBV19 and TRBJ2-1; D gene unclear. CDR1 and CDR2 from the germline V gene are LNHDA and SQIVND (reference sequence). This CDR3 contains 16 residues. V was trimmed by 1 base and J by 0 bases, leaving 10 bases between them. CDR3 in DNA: TGTGCCAGTAGTATAGGATTTCTGAGCTCCTACAATGAGCAGTTCTTC. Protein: CASSIGFLSSYNEQFF.

The CDR3 here is CASSLASGREQYF. Here the CDR3 DNA reads TGCGCCAGCAGCTTGGCCAGCGGGAGGGAGCAGTACTTC. The rearrangement uses TRBV5-1 and TRBJ2-7; 9 bases line up with TRBD2. The CDR3 has 13 amino acids. In germline, CDR1 is SGHRS, CDR2 YFSETQ. The ends lost 0 bases at V and 7 bases at J; junction bases unmatched: 2.

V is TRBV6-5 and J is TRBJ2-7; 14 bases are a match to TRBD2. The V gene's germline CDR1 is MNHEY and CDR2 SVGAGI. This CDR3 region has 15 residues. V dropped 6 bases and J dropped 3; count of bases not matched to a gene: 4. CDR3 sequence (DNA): TGTGCCAGCAGCCGAGGGACTAGCGGGGGCTACGAGCAGTACTTC. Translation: CASSRGTSGGYEQYF.

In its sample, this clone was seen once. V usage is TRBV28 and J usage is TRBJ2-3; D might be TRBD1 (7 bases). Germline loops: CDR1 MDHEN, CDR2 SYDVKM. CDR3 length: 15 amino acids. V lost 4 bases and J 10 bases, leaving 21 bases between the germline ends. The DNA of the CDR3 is TGTGCCAGCAGTTCACGACTAGAGGGGGCAGTGCCGCAGTATTTT. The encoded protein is CASSSRLEGAVPQYF.

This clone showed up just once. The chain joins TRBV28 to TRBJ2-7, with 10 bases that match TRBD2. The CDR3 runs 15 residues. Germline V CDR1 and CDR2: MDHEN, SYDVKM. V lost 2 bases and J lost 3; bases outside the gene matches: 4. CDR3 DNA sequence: TGTGCCAGCAGTTTAGGGTCTAGCGGGAGCTACGAGCAGTACTTC. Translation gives CASSLGSSGSYEQYF.

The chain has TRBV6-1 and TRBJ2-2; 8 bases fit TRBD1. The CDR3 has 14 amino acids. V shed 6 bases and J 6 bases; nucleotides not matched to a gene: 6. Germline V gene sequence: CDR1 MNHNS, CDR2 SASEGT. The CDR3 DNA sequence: TGTGCCAGCAGAGGACAGGGTAGGGCCGGGGAGCTGTTTTTT. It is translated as CASRGQGRAGELFF.